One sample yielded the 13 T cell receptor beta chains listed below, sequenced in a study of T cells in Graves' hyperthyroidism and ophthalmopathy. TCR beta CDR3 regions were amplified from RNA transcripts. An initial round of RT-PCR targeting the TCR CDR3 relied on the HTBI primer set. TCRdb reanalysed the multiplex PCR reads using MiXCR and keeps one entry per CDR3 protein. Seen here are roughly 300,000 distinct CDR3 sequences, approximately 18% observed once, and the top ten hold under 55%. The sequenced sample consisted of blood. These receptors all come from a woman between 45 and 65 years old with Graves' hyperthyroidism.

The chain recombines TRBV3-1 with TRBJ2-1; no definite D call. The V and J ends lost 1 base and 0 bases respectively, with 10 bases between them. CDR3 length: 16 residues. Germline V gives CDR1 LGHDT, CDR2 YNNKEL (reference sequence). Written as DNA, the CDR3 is TGTGCCAGCAGCCAAGTAGTGCTAAGCTCCTACAATGAGCAGTTCTTC. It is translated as CASSQVVLSSYNEQFF.

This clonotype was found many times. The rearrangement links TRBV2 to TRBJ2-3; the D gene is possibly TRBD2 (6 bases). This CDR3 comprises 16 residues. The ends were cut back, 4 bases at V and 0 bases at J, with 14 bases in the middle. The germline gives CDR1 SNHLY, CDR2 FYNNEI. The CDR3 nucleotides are TGTGCCAGCAGTGGCCAACTAGCACTTAGCACAGATACGCAGTATTTT. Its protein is CASSGQLALSTDTQYF.

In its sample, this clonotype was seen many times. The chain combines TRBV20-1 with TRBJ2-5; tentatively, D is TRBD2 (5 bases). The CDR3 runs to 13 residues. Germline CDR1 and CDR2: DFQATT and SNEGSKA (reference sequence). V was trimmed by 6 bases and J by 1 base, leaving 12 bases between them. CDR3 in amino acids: CSAGGGSQETQYF. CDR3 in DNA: TGCAGTGCAGGAGGCGGGTCCCAAGAGACCCAGTACTTC.

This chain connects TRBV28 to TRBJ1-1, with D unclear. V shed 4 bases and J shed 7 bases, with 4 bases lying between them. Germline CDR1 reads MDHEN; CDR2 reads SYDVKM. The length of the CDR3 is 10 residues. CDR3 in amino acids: CASSSIEAFF. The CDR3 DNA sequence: TGTGCCAGCAGTTCTATTGAAGCTTTCTTT.

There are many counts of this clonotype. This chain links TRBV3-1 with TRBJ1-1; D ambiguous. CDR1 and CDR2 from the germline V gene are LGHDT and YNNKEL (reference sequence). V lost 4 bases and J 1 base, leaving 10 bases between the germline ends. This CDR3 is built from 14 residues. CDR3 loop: CASSLGLANTEAFF. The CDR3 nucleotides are TGTGCCAGCAGCCTCGGCCTTGCGAACACTGAAGCTTTCTTT. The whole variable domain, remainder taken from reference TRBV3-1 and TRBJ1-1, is DTAVSQTPKYLVTQMGNDKSIKCEQNLGHDTMYWYKQDSKKFLKIMFSYNNKELIINETVPNRFSPKSPDKAHLNLHINSLELGDSAVYFCASSLGLANTEAFFGQGTRLTVV.

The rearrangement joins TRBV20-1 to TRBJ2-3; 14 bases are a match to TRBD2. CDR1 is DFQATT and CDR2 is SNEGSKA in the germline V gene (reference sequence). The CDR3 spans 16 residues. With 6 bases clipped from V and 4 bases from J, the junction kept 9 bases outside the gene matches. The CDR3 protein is CSATGTSGSSSDTQYF. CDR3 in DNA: TGCAGTGCAACCGGGACTAGCGGGAGCAGCTCAGATACGCAGTATTTT.

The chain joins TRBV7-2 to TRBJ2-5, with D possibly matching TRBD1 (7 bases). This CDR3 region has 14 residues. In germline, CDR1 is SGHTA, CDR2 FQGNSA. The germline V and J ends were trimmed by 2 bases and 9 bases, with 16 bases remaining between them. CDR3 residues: CASSLTGASGAQYF. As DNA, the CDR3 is TGTGCCAGCAGCTTAACAGGGGCCTCGGGGGCCCAGTACTTC.

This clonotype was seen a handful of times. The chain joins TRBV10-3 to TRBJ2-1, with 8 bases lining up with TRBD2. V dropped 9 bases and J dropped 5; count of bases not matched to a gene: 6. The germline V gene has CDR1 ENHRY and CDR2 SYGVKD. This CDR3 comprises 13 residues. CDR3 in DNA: TGTGCCATGAGCGGGGGAGTCGACAATGAGCAGTTCTTC. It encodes CAMSGGVDNEQFF.

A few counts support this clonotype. Written as DNA, the CDR3 is TGCGCCAGTAACTCCCTAGGTCGGGTCGATGAGCAGTTCTTC. Residues: CASNSLGRVDEQFF. The chain recombines TRBV10-2 with TRBJ2-1; D not certain. Trimming pared 9 bases from V and 8 bases from J, leaving 20 bases between. This CDR3 has 14 amino acids. The germline V gene encodes CDR1 WSHSY and CDR2 SAAADI.

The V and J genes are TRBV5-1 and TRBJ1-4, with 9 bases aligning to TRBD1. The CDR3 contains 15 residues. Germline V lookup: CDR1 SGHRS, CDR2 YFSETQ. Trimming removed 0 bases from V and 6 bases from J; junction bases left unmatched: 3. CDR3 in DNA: TGCGCCAGCAGCTTGGCCACAGGGGGCTATGAAAAACTGTTTTTT. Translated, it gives CASSLATGGYEKLFF.

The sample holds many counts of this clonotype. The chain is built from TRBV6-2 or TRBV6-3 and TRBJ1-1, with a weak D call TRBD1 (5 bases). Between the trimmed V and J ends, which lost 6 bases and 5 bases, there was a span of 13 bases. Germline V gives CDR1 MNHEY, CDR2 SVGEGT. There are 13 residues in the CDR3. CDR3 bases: TGTGCCAGCAGCAAATCGGGGGGGACTGAAGCTTTCTTT. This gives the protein CASSKSGGTEAFF.

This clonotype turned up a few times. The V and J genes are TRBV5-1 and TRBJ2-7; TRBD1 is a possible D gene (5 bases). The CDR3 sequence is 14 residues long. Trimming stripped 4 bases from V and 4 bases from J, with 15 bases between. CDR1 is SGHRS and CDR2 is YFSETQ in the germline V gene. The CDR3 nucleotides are TGCGCCAGCAGCGCACAGGAACGGGCTTACGAGCAGTACTTC. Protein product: CASSAQERAYEQYF.

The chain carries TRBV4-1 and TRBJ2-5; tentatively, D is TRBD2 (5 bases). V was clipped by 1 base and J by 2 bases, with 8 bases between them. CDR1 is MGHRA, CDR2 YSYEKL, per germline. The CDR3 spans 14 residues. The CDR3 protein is CASSQVGGQETQYF. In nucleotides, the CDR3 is TGCGCCAGCAGCCAAGTCGGAGGTCAAGAGACCCAGTACTTC.